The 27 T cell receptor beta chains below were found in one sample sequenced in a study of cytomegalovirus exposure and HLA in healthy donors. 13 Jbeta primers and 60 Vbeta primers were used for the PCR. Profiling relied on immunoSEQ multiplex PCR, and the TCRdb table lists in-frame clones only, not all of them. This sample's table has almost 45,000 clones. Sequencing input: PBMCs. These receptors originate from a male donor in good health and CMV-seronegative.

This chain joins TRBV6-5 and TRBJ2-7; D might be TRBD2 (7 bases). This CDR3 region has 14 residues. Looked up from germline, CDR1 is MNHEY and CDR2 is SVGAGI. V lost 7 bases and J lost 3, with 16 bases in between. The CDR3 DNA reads TGTGCCAGCACCCAGCGGGACACGAGCTACGAGCAGTACTTC. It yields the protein CASTQRDTSYEQYF.

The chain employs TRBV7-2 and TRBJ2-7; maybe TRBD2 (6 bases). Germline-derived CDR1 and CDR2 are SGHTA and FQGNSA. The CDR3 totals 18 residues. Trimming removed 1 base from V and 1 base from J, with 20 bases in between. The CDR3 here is CASSLGQGGTALSYEQYF. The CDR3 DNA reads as TGTGCCAGCAGCTTAGGTCAAGGCGGGACCGCACTATCCTACGAGCAGTACTTC.

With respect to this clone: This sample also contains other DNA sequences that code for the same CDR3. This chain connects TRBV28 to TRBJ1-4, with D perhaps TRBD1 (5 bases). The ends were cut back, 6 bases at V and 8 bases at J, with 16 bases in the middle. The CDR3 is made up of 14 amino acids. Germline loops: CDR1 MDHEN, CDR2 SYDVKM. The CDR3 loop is CASSSRGAGEKLFF. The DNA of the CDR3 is TGTGCCAGCAGCTCCCGAGGGGCGGGAGAAAAACTGTTTTTT.

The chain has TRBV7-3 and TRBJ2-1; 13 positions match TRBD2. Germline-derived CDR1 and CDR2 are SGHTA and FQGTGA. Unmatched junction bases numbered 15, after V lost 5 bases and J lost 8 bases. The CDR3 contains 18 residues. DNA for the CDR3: TGTGCCAGCAGCCCAGGAGGACTAGCGGGAGTTCCCGACTATGAGCAGTTCTTC. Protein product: CASSPGGLAGVPDYEQFF.

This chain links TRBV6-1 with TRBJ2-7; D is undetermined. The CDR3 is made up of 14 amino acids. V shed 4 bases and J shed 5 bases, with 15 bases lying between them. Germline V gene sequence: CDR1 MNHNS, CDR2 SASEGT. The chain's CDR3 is CASSGQVGVDEQYF. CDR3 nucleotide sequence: TGTGCCAGCAGTGGACAAGTGGGTGTGGACGAGCAGTACTTC.

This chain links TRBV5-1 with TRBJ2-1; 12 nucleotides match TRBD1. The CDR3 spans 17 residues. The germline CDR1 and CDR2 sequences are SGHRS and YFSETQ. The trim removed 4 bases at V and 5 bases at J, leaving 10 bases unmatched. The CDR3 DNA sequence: TGCGCCAGCAGCCCGAACCCCGGGACAGGGGGCCACAATGAGCAGTTCTTC. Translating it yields CASSPNPGTGGHNEQFF.

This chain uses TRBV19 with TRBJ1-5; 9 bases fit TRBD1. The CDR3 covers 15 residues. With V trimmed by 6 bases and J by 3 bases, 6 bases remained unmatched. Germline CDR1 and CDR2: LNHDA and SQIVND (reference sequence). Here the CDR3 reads CASSLDRGNNQPQHF. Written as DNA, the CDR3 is TGTGCCAGTAGCTTGGACAGGGGTAACAATCAGCCCCAGCATTTT.

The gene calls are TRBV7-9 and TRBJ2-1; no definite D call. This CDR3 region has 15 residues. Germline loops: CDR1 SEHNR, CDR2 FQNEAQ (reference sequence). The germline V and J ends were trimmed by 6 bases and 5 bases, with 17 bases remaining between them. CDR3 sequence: CASSVDFLLNNEQFF. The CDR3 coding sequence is TGTGCCAGCAGTGTAGACTTTCTCCTCAACAATGAGCAGTTCTTC.

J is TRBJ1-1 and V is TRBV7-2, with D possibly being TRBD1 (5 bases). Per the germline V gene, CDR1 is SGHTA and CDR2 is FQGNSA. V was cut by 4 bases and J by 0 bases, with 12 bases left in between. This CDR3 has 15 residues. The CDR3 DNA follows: TGTGCCAGCAGCTCCATCGGGGGGGTGAACACTGAAGCTTTCTTT. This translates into CASSSIGGVNTEAFF. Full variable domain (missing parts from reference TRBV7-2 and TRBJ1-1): GAGVSQSPSNKVTEKGKDVELRCDPISGHTALYWYRQSLGQGLEFLIYFQGNSAPDKSGLPSDRFSAERTGGSVSTLTIQRTQQEDSAVYLCASSSIGGVNTEAFFGQGTRLTVV.

The CDR3 region has the DNA TGTGCCAGCAGCTTTGACCTAGCGGGAGGGCGGGATACGCAGTATTTT. It is translated as CASSFDLAGGRDTQYF. The chain carries TRBV7-2 and TRBJ2-3; TRBD2 agrees at 12 bases. The CDR3 totals 16 residues. Germline assignment: CDR1 SGHTA and CDR2 FQGNSA. V trimming: 3 bases; J trimming: 6 bases; junction bases outside the gene matches: 7.

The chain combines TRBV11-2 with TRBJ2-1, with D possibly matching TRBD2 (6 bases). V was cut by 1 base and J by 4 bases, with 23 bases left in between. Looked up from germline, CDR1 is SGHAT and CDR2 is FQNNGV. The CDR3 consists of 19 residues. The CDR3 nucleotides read TGTGCCAGCAGCTTAGGGAGTTTTTGGGGCGGGAATTTTTACAATGAGCAGTTCTTC. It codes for CASSLGSFWGGNFYNEQFF.

Written as DNA, the CDR3 is TGTGCCAGCAGTTTCGGGACAGCTAATGGCTACACCTTC. Its translation: CASSFGTANGYTF. The chain couples TRBV6-5 to TRBJ1-2; 7 bases fit TRBD1. Germline assignment: CDR1 MNHEY and CDR2 SVGAGI. The CDR3 loop spans 13 amino acids. V dropped 4 bases and J dropped 6; count of bases not matched to a gene: 5.

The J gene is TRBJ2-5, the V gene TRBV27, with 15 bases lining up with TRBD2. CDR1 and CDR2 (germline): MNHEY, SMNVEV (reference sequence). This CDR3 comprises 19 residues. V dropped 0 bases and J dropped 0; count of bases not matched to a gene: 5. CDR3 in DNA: TGTGCCAGCAGTTTATCGATTGGGACTAGCGGGAGGAACCAAGAGACCCAGTACTTC. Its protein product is CASSLSIGTSGRNQETQYF.

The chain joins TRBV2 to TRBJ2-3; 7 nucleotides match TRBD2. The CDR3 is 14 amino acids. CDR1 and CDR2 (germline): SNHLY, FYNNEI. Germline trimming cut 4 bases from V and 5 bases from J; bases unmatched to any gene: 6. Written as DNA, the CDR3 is TGTGCCAGCAGTGCTCGAACTAGCGTAGATACGCAGTATTTT. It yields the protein CASSARTSVDTQYF. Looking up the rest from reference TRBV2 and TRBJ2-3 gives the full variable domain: EPEVTQTPSHQVTQMGQEVILRCVPISNHLYFYWYRQILGQKVEFLVSFYNNEISEKSEIFDDQFSVERPDGSNFTLKIRSTKLEDSAMYFCASSARTSVDTQYFGPGTRLTVL.

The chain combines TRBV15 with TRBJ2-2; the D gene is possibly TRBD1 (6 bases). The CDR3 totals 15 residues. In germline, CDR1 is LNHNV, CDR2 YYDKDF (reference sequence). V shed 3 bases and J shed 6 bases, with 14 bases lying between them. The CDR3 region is CATSSESGEPGELFF. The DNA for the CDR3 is TGTGCCACCAGCAGTGAATCAGGGGAGCCCGGGGAGCTGTTTTTT.

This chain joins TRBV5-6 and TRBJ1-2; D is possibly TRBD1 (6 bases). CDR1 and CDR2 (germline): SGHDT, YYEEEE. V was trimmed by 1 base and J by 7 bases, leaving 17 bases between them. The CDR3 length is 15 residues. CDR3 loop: CASSLRGAAGGGYTF. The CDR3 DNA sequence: TGTGCCAGCAGCTTGCGGGGGGCGGCCGGGGGTGGCTACACCTTC.

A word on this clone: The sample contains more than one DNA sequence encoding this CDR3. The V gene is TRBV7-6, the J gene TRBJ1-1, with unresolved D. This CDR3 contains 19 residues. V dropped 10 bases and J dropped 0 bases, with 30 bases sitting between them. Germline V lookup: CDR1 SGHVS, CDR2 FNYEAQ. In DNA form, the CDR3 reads TGTGCCACTCTCCCCACCGGTCACCCGTCGGGAGCACTGAACACTGAAGCTTTCTTT. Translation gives CATLPTGHPSGALNTEAFF.

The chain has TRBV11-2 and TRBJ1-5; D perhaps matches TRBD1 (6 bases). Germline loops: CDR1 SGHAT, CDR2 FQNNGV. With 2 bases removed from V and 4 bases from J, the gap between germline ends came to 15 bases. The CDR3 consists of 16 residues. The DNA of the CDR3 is TGTGCCAGCAGCTTACTTGCTGCCCAGGGGAATCAGCCCCAGCATTTT. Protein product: CASSLLAAQGNQPQHF.

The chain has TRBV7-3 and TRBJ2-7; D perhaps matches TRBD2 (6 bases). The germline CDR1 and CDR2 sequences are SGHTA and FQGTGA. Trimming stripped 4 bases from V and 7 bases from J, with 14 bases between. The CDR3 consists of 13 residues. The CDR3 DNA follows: TGTGCCAGCAGCTCCCTAGCGATGGGAGAGCAGTACTTC. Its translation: CASSSLAMGEQYF.

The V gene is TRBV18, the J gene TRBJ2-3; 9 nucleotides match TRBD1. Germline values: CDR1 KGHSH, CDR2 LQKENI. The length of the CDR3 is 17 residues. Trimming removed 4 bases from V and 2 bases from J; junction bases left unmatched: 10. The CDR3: CASSLSPGQGPTDTQYF. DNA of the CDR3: TGTGCCAGCTCACTATCGCCGGGACAGGGCCCCACAGATACGCAGTATTTT.

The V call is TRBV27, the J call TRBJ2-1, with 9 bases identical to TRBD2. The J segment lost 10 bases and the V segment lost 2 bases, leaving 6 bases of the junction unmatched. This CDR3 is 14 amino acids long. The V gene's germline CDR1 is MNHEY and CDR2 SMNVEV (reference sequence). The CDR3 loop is CASSLTTSGREQFF. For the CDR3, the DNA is TGTGCCAGCAGTTTAACGACTAGCGGAAGAGAGCAGTTCTTC.

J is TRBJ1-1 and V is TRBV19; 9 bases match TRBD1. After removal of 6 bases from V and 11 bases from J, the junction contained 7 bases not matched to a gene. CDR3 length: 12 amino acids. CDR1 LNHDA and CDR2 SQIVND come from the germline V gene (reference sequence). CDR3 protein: CASRGGQGPAFF. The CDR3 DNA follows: TGTGCCAGTAGGGGGGGACAGGGCCCTGCTTTCTTT.

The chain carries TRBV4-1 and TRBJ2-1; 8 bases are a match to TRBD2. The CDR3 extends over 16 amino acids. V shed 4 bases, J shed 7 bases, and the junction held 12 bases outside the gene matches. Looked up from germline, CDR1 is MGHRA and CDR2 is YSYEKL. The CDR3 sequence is CASSLLGAGVRNEQFF. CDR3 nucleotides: TGCGCCAGCAGCCTCCTCGGAGCGGGGGTGAGGAATGAGCAGTTCTTC.

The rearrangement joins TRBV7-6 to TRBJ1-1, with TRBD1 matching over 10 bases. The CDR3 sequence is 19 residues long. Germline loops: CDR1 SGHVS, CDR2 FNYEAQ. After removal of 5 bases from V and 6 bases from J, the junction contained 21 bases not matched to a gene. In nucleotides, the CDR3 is TGTGCCAGCAGCGTCGATGGGACAGGGGAGATCATCAAACACGCTGAAGCTTTCTTT. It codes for CASSVDGTGEIIKHAEAFF.

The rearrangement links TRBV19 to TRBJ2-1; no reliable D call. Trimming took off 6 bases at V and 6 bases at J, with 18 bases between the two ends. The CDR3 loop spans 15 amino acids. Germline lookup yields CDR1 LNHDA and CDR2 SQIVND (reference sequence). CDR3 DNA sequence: TGTGCCAGTAGCCTTCAGGTTCCTCGACCCAATGAGCAGTTCTTC. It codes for CASSLQVPRPNEQFF.

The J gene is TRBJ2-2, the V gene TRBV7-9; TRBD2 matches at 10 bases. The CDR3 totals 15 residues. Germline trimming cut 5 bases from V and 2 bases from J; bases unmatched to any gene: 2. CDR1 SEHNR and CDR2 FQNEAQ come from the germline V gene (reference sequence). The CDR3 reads CASSVLAGNTGELFF. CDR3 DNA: TGTGCCAGCAGCGTACTAGCGGGAAACACCGGGGAGCTGTTTTTT.

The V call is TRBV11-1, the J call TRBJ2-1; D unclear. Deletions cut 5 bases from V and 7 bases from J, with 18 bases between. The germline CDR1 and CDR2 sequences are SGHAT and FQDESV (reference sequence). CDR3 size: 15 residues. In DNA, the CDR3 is TGTGCCAGCAGCCCTCGATTGGGCCCTCGGAATGAGCAGTTCTTC. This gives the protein CASSPRLGPRNEQFF.